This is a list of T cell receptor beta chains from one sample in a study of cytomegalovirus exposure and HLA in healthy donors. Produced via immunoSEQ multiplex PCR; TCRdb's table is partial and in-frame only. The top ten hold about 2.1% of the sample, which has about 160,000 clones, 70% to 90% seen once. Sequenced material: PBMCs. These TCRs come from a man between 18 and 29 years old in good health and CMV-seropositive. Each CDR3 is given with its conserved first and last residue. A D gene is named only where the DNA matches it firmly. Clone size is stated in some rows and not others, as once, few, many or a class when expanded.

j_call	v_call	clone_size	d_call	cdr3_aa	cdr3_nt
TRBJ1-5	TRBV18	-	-	CASSRQGIGQPQHF	TGTGCCAGCTCACGGCAGGGCATAGGTCAGCCCCAGCATTTT
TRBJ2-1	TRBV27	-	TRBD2	CASSLVLAGGPNEQFF	TGTGCCAGCAGTCTTGTGCTAGCGGGGGGGCCCAATGAGCAGTTCTTC
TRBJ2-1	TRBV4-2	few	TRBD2	CASSQEETSGGFNEQFF	TGTGCCAGCAGCCAAGAAGAAACTAGCGGGGGGTTCAATGAGCAGTTCTTC
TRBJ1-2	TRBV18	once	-	CASSAGAVYTF	TGTGCCAGCTCGGCTGGTGCAGTCTACACCTTC
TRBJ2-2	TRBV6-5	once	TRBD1	CASSYSGTGSGELFF	TGTGCCAGCAGTTACTCCGGGACAGGGTCCGGGGAGCTGTTTTTT
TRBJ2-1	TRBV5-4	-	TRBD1	CASSDRQGGYNEQFF	TGTGCCAGCAGCGATCGACAGGGTGGGTACAATGAGCAGTTCTTC
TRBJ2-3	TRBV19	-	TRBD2	CASRRRGGLTDTQYF	TGTGCCAGTCGCCGCCGGGGGGGCCTCACAGATACGCAGTATTTT
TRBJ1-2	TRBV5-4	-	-	CASSAREGGYYGYTF	TGTGCCAGCAGCGCCCGGGAGGGGGGCTACTATGGCTACACCTTC
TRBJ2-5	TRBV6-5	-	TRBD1	CASSYGGTGGETQYF	TGTGCCAGCAGTTACGGAGGGACAGGGGGGGAGACCCAGTACTTC
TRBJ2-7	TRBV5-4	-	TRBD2	CASSLRAGGSYEQYF	TGTGCCAGCAGCTTGAGAGCGGGGGGCTCCTACGAGCAGTACTTC
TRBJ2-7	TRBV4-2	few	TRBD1	CASSQAETGEYEQYF	TGTGCCAGCAGCCAAGCCGAGACAGGGGAATACGAGCAGTACTTC
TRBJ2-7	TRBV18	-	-	CASSPNVYEQYF	TGTGCCAGCTCACCCAATGTCTACGAGCAGTACTTC
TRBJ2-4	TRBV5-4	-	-	CASSRDGAPATLAKNIQYF	TGTGCCAGCAGTAGGGATGGGGCACCTGCAACTCTAGCCAAAAACATTCAGTACTTC
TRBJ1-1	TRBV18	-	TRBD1	CASSRQGNTEAFF	TGTGCCAGCTCCCGACAGGGGAACACTGAAGCTTTCTTT
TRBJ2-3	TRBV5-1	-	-	CASTIQGPQTADTQYF	TGCGCCAGCACCATACAGGGCCCCCAGACCGCAGATACGCAGTATTTT
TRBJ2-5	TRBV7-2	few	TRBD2	CASSFLAGGGETQYF	TGTGCCAGCAGCTTTCTAGCGGGGGGAGGGGAGACCCAGTACTTC
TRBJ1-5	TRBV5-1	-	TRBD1	CASSLAAQGAGQPQHF	TGCGCCAGCAGCTTGGCCGCTCAGGGGGCAGGTCAGCCCCAGCATTTT
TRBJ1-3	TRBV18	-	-	CASSPWGQDTIYF	TGTGCCAGCTCACCATGGGGCCAGGACACCATATATTTT
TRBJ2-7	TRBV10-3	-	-	CAISESGGSPYEQYF	TGTGCCATCAGTGAGTCTGGCGGGTCTCCCTACGAGCAGTACTTC
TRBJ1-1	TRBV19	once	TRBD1	CASSPTGTVNTEAFF	TGTGCCAGTAGCCCAACCGGGACAGTGAACACTGAAGCTTTCTTT
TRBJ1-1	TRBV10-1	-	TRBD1	CASRLPGTGDRNTEAFF	TGCGCCAGCAGACTTCCGGGGACAGGGGACCGGAACACTGAAGCTTTCTTT
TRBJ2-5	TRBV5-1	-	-	CASTLGQETQYF	TGCGCCAGCACCCTAGGACAAGAGACCCAGTACTTC
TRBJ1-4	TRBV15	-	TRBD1	CATSRSWDRTNEKLFF	TGTGCCACCAGCAGATCATGGGACAGGACTAATGAAAAACTGTTTTTT